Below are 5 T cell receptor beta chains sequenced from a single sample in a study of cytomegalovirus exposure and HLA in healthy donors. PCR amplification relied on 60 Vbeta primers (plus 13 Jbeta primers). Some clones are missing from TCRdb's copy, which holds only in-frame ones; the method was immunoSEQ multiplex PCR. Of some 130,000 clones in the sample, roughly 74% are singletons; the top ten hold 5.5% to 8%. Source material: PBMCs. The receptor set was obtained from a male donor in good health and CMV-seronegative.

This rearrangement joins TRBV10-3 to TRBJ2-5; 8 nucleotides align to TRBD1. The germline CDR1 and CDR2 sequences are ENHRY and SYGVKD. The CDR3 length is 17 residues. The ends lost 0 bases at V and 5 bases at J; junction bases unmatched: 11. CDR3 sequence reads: CAISESEDRDPRETQYF. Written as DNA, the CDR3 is TGTGCCATCAGTGAGTCCGAGGACAGGGACCCTCGGGAGACCCAGTACTTC.

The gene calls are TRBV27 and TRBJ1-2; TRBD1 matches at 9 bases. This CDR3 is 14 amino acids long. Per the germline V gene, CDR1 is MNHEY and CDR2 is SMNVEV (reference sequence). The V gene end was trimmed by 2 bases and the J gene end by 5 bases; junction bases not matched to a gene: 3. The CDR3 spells CASSLTGGKYGYTF. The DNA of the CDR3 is TGTGCCAGCAGTTTAACAGGGGGCAAGTATGGCTACACCTTC.

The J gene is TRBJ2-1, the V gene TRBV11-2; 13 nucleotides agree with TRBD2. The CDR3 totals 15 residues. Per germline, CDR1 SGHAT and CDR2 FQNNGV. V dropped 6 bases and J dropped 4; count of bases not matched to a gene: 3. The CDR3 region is CASSTLAGGYNEQFF. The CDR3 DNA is TGTGCCAGCAGTACACTAGCGGGGGGGTACAATGAGCAGTTCTTC.

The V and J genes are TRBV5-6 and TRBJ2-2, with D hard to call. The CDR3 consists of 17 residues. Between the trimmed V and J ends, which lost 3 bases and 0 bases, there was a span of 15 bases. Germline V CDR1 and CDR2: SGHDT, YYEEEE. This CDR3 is CASSSNFLSSNTGELFF. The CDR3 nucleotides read TGTGCCAGCAGCTCGAACTTCCTAAGTTCGAACACCGGGGAGCTGTTTTTT.

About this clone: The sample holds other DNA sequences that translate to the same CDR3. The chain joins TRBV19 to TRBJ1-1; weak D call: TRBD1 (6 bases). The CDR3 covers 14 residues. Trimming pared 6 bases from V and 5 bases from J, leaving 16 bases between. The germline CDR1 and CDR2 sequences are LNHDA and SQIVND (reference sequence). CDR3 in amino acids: CASSAGRGGTEAFF. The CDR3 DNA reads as TGTGCCAGTAGCGCAGGCAGGGGAGGGACTGAAGCTTTCTTT. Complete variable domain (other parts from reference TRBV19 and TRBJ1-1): DGGITQSPKYLFRKEGQNVTLSCEQNLNHDAMYWYRQDPGQGLRLIYYSQIVNDFQKGDIAEGYSVSREKKESFPLTVTSAQKNPTAFYLCASSAGRGGTEAFFGQGTRLTVV.